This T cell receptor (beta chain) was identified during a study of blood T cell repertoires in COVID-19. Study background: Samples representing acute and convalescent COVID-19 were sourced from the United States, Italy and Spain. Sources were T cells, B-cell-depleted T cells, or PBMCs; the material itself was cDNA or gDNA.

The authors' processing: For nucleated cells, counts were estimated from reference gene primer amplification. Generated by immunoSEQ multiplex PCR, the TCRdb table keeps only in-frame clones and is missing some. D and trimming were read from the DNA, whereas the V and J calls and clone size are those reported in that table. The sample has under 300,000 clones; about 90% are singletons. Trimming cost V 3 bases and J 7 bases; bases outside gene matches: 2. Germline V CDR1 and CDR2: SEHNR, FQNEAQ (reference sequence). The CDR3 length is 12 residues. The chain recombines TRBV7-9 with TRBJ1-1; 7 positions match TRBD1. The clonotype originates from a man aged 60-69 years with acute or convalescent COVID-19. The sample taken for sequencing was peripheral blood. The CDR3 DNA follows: TGTGCCAGCAGCTTCCAGGGGGTTGAAGCTTTCTTT. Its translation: CASSFQGVEAFF.